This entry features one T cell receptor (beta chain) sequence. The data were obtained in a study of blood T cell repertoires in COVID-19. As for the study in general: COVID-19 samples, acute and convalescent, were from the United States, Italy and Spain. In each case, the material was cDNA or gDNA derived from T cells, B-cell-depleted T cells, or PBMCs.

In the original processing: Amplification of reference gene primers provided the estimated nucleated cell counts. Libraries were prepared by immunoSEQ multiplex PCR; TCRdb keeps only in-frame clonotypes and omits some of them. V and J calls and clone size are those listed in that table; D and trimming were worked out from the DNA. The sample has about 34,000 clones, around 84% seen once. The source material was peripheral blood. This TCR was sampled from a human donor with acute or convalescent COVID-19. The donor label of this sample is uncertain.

In DNA form, the CDR3 reads TGTGCCTGGAGTTCAGGGAACAATCAGCCCCAGCATTTT. Its protein product is CAWSSGNNQPQHF. The chain couples TRBV30 to TRBJ1-5; D might be TRBD1 (5 bases). The germline V and J ends were trimmed by 2 bases and 3 bases, with 8 bases remaining between them. Germline V gene sequence: CDR1 GTSNPN, CDR2 SVGIG (reference sequence). The CDR3 length is 13 residues.